Below, 3 T cell receptor beta chains from the same sample are listed, as sequenced in a study of cytomegalovirus exposure and HLA in healthy donors. The PCR made use of 60 Vbeta and 13 Jbeta primers. Generated by immunoSEQ multiplex PCR, the TCRdb table keeps only in-frame clones and is missing some. The sample shows roughly 100,000 clones, roughly a tenth of them seen only once. The sequencing input was PBMCs. The source of these receptors is a man aged 35 to 55 in good health and CMV-seropositive.

This clone was detected only a few times. The chain is built from TRBV10-1 and TRBJ2-7; TRBD2 agrees at 11 bases. After removal of 3 bases from V and 1 base from J, the junction contained 8 bases not matched to a gene. The length of the CDR3 is 17 residues. Germline values: CDR1 WNHNN, CDR2 SYGVQD (reference sequence). The CDR3 DNA reads TGCGCCAGCAGTGAAACTAGCGGGAGCCGTAAATCCTACGAGCAGTACTTC. Its protein product is CASSETSGSRKSYEQYF.

This clone came up a few times. J is TRBJ2-5 and V is TRBV27, with TRBD1 matching over 7 bases. CDR1 is MNHEY, CDR2 SMNVEV, per germline (reference sequence). Losses at the gene ends were 3 bases for V and 4 bases for J; bases not matched to a gene: 14. The CDR3 consists of 17 residues. The CDR3 DNA is TGTGCCAGCAGTTTCCGGACTTCAACCAGGGGGACAGAGACCCAGTACTTC. Its translation is CASSFRTSTRGTETQYF.

This clone was seen more than once but under ten times. At the DNA level, this CDR3 is encoded by other sequences in the same sample as well. The V call is TRBV5-1, the J call TRBJ2-2; 9 nucleotides line up with TRBD1. The germline V gene encodes CDR1 SGHRS and CDR2 YFSETQ. The CDR3 runs 16 residues. With V trimmed by 4 bases and J by 2 bases, 6 bases remained unmatched. CDR3 loop: CASSTTTGGNTGELFF. In DNA, the CDR3 is TGCGCCAGCAGCACCACGACAGGGGGTAACACCGGGGAGCTGTTTTTT.